The 18 T cell receptor beta chains below were found in one sample sequenced in a study of neoadjuvant anti-PD-1 for oral cavity cancer. The repertoire was sequenced with immunoSEQ multiplex PCR; TCRdb's copy has only in-frame clones and lacks some. The table records 11,000 to 15,000 clones, about 70% of them present only once. The sample in question was PBMCs, obtained before nivolumab (anti-PD-1) treatment. These receptors came from a person aged 35-79 years with oral cavity squamous cell carcinoma.

This rearrangement joins TRBV5-1 to TRBJ1-3; a possible D gene is TRBD1 (5 bases). The CDR3 length is 16 residues. CDR1 SGHRS and CDR2 YFSETQ come from the germline V gene. Between the trimmed V and J ends, which lost 0 bases and 0 bases, there was a span of 10 bases. The CDR3 loop reads CASSLVEGSSGNTIYF. CDR3 coding DNA: TGCGCCAGCAGCTTGGTTGAGGGGTCCTCTGGAAACACCATATATTTT.

In this sample, this clone turned up a few times. The chain joins TRBV7-2 to TRBJ1-6; possible D gene TRBD1, 6 bases. Trimming cost V 5 bases and J 9 bases, with 17 bases left between them. The V gene's germline CDR1 is SGHTA and CDR2 FQGNSA. The CDR3 has 15 amino acids. The CDR3 DNA sequence: TGTGCCAGCAGCGCCCTAGGGGGGTCAAGTTCACCCCTCCACTTT. It translates to CASSALGGSSSPLHF.

This clone was seen a single time. CDR3 coding DNA: TGCGCCAGCAGCCAAATAGCGGAATGGGGCAAAAACATTCAGTACTTC. Protein product: CASSQIAEWGKNIQYF. The J gene is TRBJ2-4, the V gene TRBV4-1; D is perhaps TRBD2 (6 bases). The germline V gene has CDR1 MGHRA and CDR2 YSYEKL. The CDR3 spans 16 residues. Between the trimmed V and J ends, which lost 2 bases and 3 bases, there was a span of 14 bases.

This clone has a single count. The chain employs TRBV27 and TRBJ2-5; 7 bases align to TRBD1. The V and J ends lost 5 bases and 2 bases, in that order; junction bases with no gene match: 5. In germline, CDR1 is MNHEY, CDR2 SMNVEV (reference sequence). The CDR3 is made up of 14 amino acids. CDR3 coding DNA: TGTGCCAGCAGTCCAGGGACAGTTCAAGAGACCCAGTACTTC. Translated: CASSPGTVQETQYF.

In its sample, this clone was seen a few times. The V and J genes are TRBV30 and TRBJ1-6; D not resolved. Trimming took off 3 bases at V and 9 bases at J, with 18 bases between the two ends. Germline V gene sequence: CDR1 GTSNPN, CDR2 SVGIG (reference sequence). There are 15 residues in the CDR3. CDR3 DNA: TGTGCCTGGAGCGCCATTTTGTGGTCGGGTTCACCCCTCCACTTT. This codes for CAWSAILWSGSPLHF.

This clone turned up a few times. The V and J genes are TRBV6-6 and TRBJ1-4; D is unclear. Germline loops: CDR1 MNHNY, CDR2 SVGAGI (reference sequence). Trimming cost V 5 bases and J 10 bases, with 11 bases left between them. The CDR3 sequence is 12 residues long. As DNA, the CDR3 is TGTGCCAGCAGTCAGGAAACACCAAAACTGTTTTTT. Its translation: CASSQETPKLFF.

The rearrangement uses TRBV5-1 and TRBJ1-2; the D is unclear. V was pared by 5 bases and J by 8 bases, with 19 bases between. The CDR3 consists of 14 residues. Germline CDR1 SGHRS, CDR2 YFSETQ. CDR3 protein: CASRSPEGVEGYTF. CDR3 coding DNA: TGCGCCAGCAGGAGTCCGGAGGGTGTGGAAGGCTACACCTTC.

This rearrangement joins TRBV7-2 to TRBJ1-2; D is possibly TRBD1 (6 bases). The V gene's germline CDR1 is SGHTA and CDR2 FQGNSA. The CDR3 has 13 amino acids. Trimming removed 3 bases from V and 10 bases from J, with 15 bases in between. CDR3 DNA sequence: TGTGCCAGCAGCTTGAGGACAGCCCCTGACTACACCTTC. It translates to CASSLRTAPDYTF. Based on the CDR3 plus reference TRBV7-2 and TRBJ1-2, the full variable domain is GAGVSQSPSNKVTEKGKDVELRCDPISGHTALYWYRQSLGQGLEFLIYFQGNSAPDKSGLPSDRFSAERTGGSVSTLTIQRTQQEDSAVYLCASSLRTAPDYTFGSGTRLTVV.

This clone has just a few counts. The rearrangement links TRBV7-6 to TRBJ2-7; the D gene could be TRBD1 or TRBD2 (5 bases each). The CDR3 sequence is 15 residues long. Trimming took off 5 bases at V and 2 bases at J, with 16 bases between the two ends. Germline-derived CDR1 and CDR2 are SGHVS and FNYEAQ. The CDR3 reads CASSAPGTDPYEQYF. CDR3 coding DNA: TGTGCCAGCAGCGCACCGGGGACGGACCCCTACGAGCAGTACTTC.

This clone was observed a handful of times. The chain combines TRBV9 with TRBJ1-2, with D possibly TRBD1 on 5 matching bases. In germline, CDR1 is SGDLS, CDR2 YYNGEE. The V and J ends lost 3 bases and 5 bases respectively, with 20 bases between them. CDR3 length equals 16 residues. The CDR3 bases are TGTGCCAGCAGCGATGGCCGTCGACACCGGGGGTATGGCTACACCTTC. It encodes CASSDGRRHRGYGYTF.

This clone was recorded only once. J is TRBJ2-1 and V is TRBV27, with D tentatively TRBD2 (6 bases). In germline, CDR1 is MNHEY, CDR2 SMNVEV (reference sequence). The CDR3 has 14 amino acids. With 3 bases removed from V and 6 bases from J, the gap between germline ends came to 12 bases. This CDR3 is CASSFASARNEQFF. The CDR3 nucleotides read TGTGCCAGCAGTTTCGCTAGCGCCCGCAATGAGCAGTTCTTC.

The chain employs TRBV7-3 and TRBJ1-1; no clear D gene. The ends were cut back, 10 bases at V and 1 base at J, with 13 bases in the middle. Germline CDR1 reads SGHTA; CDR2 reads FQGTGA. This CDR3 spans 13 amino acids. As DNA, the CDR3 is TGTGCCACCGCAGTCCGCCGGAACACTGAAGCTTTCTTT. Its protein is CATAVRRNTEAFF.

The genes are TRBV7-9 and TRBJ2-7; 8 nucleotides line up with TRBD1. After removal of 6 bases from V and 6 bases from J, the junction contained 4 bases not matched to a gene. The length of the CDR3 is 12 residues. Germline values: CDR1 SEHNR, CDR2 FQNEAQ (reference sequence). The CDR3 DNA follows: TGTGCCAGCAGGGAGACAGGGGCCGAGCAGTACTTC. Protein: CASRETGAEQYF.

The V gene is TRBV6-5, the J gene TRBJ2-7; 7 bases are a match to TRBD1. Looked up from germline, CDR1 is MNHEY and CDR2 is SVGAGI. The CDR3 is made up of 15 amino acids. V trimming: 6 bases; J trimming: 2 bases; junction bases outside the gene matches: 10. CDR3 sequence reads: CASSPAGTVTYEQYF. The CDR3 nucleotides read TGTGCCAGCAGCCCTGCCGGGACAGTAACCTACGAGCAGTACTTC.

This clone was seen just once. The V call is TRBV14, the J call TRBJ2-7; the D gene could be TRBD1 or TRBD2 (5 bases each). V was shortened by 7 bases and J by 2 bases, with 15 bases between the two germline ends. Germline assignment: CDR1 SGHDN and CDR2 FVKESK. The CDR3 loop spans 14 amino acids. CDR3 protein: CASKCRDAAYEQYF. DNA for the CDR3: TGTGCCAGCAAGTGCCGGGACGCAGCCTACGAGCAGTACTTC. Looking up the rest from reference TRBV14 and TRBJ2-7 gives the full variable domain: EAGVTQFPSHSVIEKGQTVTLRCDPISGHDNLYWYRRVMGKEIKFLLHFVKESKQDESGMPNNRFLAERTGGTYSTLKVQPAELEDSGVYFCASKCRDAAYEQYFGPGTRLTVT.

The rearrangement joins TRBV18 to TRBJ2-2, with 8 positions matching TRBD1. J was trimmed by 0 bases and V by 2 bases; bases with no gene match: 2. CDR1 is KGHSH and CDR2 is LQKENI in the germline V gene. The CDR3 spans 16 residues. CDR3 coding DNA: TGTGCCAGCTCACCAGGCAGGGGGCCGAACACCGGGGAGCTGTTTTTT. Protein sequence: CASSPGRGPNTGELFF.

The chain joins TRBV7-8 to TRBJ1-5, with D tentatively TRBD1 (5 bases). Germline-derived CDR1 and CDR2 are SGHVS and FQNEAQ. Trimming shortened V by 5 bases and J by 9 bases, and 17 bases separated the two germline ends. CDR3 length: 14 residues. CDR3 region: CASSKQTGQGPQHF. The CDR3 DNA follows: TGTGCCAGCAGCAAACAGACCGGGCAGGGGCCCCAGCATTTT.

The rearrangement uses TRBV7-3 and TRBJ2-3; D ambiguous. Germline CDR1 is SGHTA and CDR2 is FQGTGA. The CDR3 totals 14 residues. The V and J ends lost 1 base and 1 base respectively, with 6 bases between them. The CDR3 here is CASSLMAGTDTQYF. The CDR3 nucleotides read TGTGCCAGCAGCTTAATGGCGGGCACAGATACGCAGTATTTT.